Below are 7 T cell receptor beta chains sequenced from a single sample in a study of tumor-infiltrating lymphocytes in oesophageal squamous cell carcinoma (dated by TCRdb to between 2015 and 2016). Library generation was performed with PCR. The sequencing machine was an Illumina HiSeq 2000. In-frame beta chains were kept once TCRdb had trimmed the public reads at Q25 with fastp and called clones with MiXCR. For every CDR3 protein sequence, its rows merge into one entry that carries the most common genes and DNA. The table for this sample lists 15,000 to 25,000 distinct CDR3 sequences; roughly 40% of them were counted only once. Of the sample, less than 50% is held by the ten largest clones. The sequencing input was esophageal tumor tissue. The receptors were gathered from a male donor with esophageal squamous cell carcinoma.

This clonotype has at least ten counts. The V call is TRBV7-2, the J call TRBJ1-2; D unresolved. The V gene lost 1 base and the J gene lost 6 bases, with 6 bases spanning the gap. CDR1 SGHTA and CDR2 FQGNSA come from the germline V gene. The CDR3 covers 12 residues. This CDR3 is CASSLGSNGYTF. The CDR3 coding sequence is TGTGCCAGCAGCTTAGGCAGTAATGGCTACACCTTC.

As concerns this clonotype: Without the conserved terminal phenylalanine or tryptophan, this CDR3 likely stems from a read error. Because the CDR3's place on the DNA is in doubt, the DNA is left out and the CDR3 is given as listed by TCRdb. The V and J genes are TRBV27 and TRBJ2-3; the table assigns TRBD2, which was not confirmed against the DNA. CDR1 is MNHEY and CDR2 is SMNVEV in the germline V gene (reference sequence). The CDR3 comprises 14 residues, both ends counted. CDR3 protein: CASSSGTASYEQYL.

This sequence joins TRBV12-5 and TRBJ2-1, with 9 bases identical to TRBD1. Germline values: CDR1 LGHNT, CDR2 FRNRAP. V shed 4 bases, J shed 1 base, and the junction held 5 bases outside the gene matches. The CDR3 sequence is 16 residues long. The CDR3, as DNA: TGTGCTAGTGGTTATACAGGGGGCGCGTCCTACAATGAGCAGTTCTTC. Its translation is CASGYTGGASYNEQFF.

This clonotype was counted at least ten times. CDR3 protein: CASTGLAGDTDTQYF. The CDR3 DNA reads as TGTGCCAGCACAGGACTAGCGGGGGACACAGATACGCAGTATTTT. V and J are TRBV6-1 and TRBJ2-3, with 13 bases that match TRBD2. The V gene end was trimmed by 7 bases and the J gene end by 2 bases; junction bases not matched to a gene: 3. Germline CDR1 MNHNS, CDR2 SASEGT. This CDR3 contains 15 residues.

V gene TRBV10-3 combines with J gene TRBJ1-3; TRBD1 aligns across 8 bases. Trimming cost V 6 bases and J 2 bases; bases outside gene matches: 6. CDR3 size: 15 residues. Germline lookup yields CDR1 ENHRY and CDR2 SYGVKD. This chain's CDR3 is CAISGQGNPGNTIYF. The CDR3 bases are TGTGCCATCAGCGGACAGGGTAACCCTGGAAACACCATATATTTT.

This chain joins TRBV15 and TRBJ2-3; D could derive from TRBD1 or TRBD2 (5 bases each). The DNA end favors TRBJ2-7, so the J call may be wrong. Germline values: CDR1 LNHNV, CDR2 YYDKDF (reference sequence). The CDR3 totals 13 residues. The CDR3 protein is CATSTGDRYEQYF. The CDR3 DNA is TGTGCCACCAGCACCGGGGACCGCTACGAGCAGTACTTC.

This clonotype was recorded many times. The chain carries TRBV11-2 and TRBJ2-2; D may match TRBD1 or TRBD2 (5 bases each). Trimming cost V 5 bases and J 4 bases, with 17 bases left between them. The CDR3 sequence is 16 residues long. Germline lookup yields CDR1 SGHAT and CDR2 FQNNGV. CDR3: CASSPQGLRVTGELFF. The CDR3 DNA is TGTGCCAGCAGCCCGCAGGGTCTGAGGGTCACCGGGGAGCTGTTTTTT.